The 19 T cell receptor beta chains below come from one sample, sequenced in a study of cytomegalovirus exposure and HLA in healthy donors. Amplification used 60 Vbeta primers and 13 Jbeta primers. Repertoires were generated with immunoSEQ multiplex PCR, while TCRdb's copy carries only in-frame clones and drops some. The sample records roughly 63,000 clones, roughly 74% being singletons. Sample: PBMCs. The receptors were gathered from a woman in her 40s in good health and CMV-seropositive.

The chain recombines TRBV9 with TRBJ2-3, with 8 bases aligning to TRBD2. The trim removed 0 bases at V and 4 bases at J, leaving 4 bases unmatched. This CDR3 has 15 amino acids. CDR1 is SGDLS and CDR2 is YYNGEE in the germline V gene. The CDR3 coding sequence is TGTGCCAGCAGCGTAGATCGGGGGGGGGCAGATACGCAGTATTTT. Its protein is CASSVDRGGADTQYF. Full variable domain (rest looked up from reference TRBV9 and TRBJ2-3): DSGVTQTPKHLITATGQRVTLRCSPRSGDLSVYWYQQSLDQGLQFLIQYYNGEERAKGNILERFSAQQFPDLHSELNLSSLELGDSALYFCASSVDRGGADTQYFGPGTRLTVL.

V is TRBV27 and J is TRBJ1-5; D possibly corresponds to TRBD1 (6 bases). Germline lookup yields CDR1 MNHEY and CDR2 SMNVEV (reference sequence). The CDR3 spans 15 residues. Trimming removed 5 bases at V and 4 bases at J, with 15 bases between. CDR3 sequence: CASSQTWTANQPQHF. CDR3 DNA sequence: TGTGCCAGCAGTCAAACCTGGACAGCAAATCAGCCCCAGCATTTT.

CDR3 DNA: TGTGCCAGCGGTGGCGCAGGGGGCGGCAATCAGCCCCAGCATTTT. As protein: CASGGAGGGNQPQHF. This rearrangement joins TRBV28 to TRBJ1-5; 8 bases map to TRBD1. The CDR3 is 15 residues long. Germline V gene lookup returns CDR1 MDHEN and CDR2 SYDVKM. V was pared by 8 bases and J by 2 bases, with 8 bases of the junction left unmatched.

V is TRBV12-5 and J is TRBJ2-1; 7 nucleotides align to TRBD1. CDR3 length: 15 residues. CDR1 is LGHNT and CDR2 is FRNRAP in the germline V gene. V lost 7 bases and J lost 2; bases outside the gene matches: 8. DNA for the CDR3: TGTGCTAGTGCCTATGGGGACAGCCCCTACAATGAGCAGTTCTTC. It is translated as CASAYGDSPYNEQFF.

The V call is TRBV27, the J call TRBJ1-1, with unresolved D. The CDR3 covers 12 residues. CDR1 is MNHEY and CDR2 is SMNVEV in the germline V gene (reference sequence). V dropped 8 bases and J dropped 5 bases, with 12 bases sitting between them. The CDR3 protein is CASFYRGTEAFF. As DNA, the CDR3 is TGTGCCAGCTTCTATCGGGGTACTGAAGCTTTCTTT.

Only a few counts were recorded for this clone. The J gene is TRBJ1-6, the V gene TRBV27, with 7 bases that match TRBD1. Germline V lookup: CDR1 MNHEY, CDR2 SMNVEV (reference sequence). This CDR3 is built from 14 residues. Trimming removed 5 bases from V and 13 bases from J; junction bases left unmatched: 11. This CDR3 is CASSKTGWLDPLHF. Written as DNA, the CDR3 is TGTGCCAGCAGTAAGACAGGGTGGCTGGACCCCCTCCACTTT.

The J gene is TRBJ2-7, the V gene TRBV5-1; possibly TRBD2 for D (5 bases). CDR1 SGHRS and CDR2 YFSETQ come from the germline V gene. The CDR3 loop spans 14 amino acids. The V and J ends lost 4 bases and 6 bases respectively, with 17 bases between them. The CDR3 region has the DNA TGCGCCAGCAGCCGGGGAGTTGGGATTGGCGAGCAGTACTTC. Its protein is CASSRGVGIGEQYF.

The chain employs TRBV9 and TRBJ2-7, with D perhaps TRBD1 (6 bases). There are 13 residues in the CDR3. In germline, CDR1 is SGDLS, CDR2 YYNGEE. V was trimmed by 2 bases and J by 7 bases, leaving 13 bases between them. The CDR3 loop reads CASSVADSGEQYF. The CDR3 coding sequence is TGTGCCAGCAGCGTTGCGGACAGTGGTGAGCAGTACTTC.

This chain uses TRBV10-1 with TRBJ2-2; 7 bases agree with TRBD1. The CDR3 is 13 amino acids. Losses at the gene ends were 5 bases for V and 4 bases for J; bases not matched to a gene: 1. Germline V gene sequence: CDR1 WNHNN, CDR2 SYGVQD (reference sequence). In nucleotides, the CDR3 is TGCGCCAGCAGTAACAGGGGCACCGGGGAGCTGTTTTTT. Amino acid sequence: CASSNRGTGELFF.

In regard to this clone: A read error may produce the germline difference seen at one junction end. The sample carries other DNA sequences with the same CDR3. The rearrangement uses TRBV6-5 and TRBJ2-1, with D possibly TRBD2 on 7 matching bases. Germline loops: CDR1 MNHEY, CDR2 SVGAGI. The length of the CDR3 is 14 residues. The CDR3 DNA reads TGTGCCAGTAGTTACCCAAGAGGGGGGGGTGAGCAGTTCTTC. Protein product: CASSYPRGGGEQFF.

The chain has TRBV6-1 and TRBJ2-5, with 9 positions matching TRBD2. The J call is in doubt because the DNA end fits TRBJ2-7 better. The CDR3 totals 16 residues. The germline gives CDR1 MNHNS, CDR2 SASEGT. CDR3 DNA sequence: TGTGCCAGCAGTGAAGCGCGGGGGGGAGGATCCTACGAGCAGTACTTC. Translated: CASSEARGGGSYEQYF.

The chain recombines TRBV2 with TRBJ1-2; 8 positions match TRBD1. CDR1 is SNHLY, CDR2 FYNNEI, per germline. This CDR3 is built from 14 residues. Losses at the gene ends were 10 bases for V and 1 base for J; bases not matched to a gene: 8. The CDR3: CATRTGGSNYGYTF. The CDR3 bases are TGTGCCACCAGAACAGGGGGTAGTAACTATGGCTACACCTTC.

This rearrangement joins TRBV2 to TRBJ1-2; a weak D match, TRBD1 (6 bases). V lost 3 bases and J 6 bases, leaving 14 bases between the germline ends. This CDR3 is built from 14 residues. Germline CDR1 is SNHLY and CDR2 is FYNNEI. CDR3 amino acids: CASSDRSGADGYTF. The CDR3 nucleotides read TGTGCCAGCAGTGACCGCTCAGGGGCCGATGGCTACACCTTC.

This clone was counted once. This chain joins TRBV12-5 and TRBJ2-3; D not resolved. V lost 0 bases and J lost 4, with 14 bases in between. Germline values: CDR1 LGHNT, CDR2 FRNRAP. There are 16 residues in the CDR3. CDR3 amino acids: CASGLVRSRISDTQYF. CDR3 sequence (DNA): TGTGCTAGTGGTTTGGTACGGAGTAGGATTTCAGATACGCAGTATTTT.

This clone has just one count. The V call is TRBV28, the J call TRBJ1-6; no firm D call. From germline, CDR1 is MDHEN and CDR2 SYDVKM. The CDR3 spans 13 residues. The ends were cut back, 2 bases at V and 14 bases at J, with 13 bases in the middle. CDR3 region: CASSLQASTTLHF. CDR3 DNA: TGTGCCAGCAGTTTACAGGCTTCCACGACCCTCCACTTT.

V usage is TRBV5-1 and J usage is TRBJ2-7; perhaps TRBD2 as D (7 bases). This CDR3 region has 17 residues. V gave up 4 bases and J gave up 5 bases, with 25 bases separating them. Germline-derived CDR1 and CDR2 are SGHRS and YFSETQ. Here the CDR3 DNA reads TGCGCCAGCAGCCCTGGCCTTCGGGGGGCTTTCCTAGACGAGCAGTACTTC. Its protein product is CASSPGLRGAFLDEQYF. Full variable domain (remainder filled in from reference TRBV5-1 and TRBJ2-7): KAGVTQTPRYLIKTRGQQVTLSCSPISGHRSVSWYQQTPGQGLQFLFEYFSETQRNKGNFPGRFSGRQFSNSRSEMNVSTLELGDSALYLCASSPGLRGAFLDEQYFGPGTRLTVT.

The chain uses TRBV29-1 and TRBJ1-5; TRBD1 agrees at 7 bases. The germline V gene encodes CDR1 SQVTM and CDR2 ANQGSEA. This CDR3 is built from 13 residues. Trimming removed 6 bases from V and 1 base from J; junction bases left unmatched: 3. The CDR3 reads CSVKGQSNQPQHF. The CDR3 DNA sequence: TGCAGCGTGAAGGGACAGAGCAATCAGCCCCAGCATTTT.

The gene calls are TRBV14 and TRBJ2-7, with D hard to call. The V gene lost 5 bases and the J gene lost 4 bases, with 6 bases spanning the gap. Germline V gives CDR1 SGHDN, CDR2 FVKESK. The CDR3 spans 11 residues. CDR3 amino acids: CASSAAYEQYF. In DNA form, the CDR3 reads TGTGCCAGCAGCGCGGCGTACGAGCAGTACTTC.

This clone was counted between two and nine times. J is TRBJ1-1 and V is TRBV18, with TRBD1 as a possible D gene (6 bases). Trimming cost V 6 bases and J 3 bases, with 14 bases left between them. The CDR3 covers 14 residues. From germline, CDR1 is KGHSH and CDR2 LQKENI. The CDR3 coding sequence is TGTGCCAGCTCTGGTGGGGGGGCGGACACTGAAGCTTTCTTT. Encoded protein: CASSGGGADTEAFF.